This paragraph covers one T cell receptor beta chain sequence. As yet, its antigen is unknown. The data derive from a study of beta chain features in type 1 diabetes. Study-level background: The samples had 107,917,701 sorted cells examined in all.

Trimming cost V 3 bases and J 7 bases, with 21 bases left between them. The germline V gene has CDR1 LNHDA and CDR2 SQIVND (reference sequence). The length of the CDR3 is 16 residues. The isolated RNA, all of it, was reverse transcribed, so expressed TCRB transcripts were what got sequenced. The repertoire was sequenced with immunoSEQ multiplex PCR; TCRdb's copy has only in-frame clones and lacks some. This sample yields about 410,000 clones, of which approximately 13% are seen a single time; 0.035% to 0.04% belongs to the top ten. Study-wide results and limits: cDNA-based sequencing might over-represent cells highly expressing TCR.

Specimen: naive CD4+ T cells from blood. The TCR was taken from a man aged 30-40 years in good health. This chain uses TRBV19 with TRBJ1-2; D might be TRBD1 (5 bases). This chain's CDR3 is CASSMTAGSFVVGYTF. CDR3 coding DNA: TGTGCCAGTAGTATGACAGCCGGCAGTTTCGTCGTTGGCTACACCTTC. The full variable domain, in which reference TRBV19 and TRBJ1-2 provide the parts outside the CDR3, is DGGITQSPKYLFRKEGQNVTLSCEQNLNHDAMYWYRQDPGQGLRLIYYSQIVNDFQKGDIAEGYSVSREKKESFPLTVTSAQKNPTAFYLCASSMTAGSFVVGYTFGSGTRLTVV.